The next 6 T cell receptor beta chains were all read from a single sample in a study of cytomegalovirus exposure and HLA in healthy donors. Primers included in the PCR were 60 Vbeta and 13 Jbeta primers. The protocol was immunoSEQ multiplex PCR, while the TCRdb copy is restricted to in-frame clones and leaves out a portion. The sample table includes about 32,000 clones. Sequencing was performed on PBMCs. The receptors stem from a female donor in good health and CMV-seronegative.

The V call is TRBV6-6, the J call TRBJ2-3; D perhaps matches TRBD1 (6 bases). In germline, CDR1 is MNHNY, CDR2 SVGAGI (reference sequence). V lost 7 bases and J 11 bases, leaving 16 bases between the germline ends. The CDR3 has 12 residues. The CDR3 DNA reads as TGTGCCAGCACCCGACTCGAGGGGGAGCAGTATTTT. The encoded protein is CASTRLEGEQYF.

The J gene is TRBJ2-7, the V gene TRBV4-1, with 9 bases matching TRBD2. J gave up 6 bases and V 0 bases, and 9 bases lay outside the gene matches. This CDR3 has 16 residues. Germline CDR1 reads MGHRA; CDR2 reads YSYEKL. The CDR3 DNA is TGCGCCAGCAGCCAAGATAGGCCTAGCGGGGCGGGCGAGCAGTACTTC. Amino acids: CASSQDRPSGAGEQYF.

Measured by frequency, this clone is medium-sized. The chain has TRBV10-2 and TRBJ2-1; 8 nucleotides agree with TRBD2. CDR3 length: 15 residues. J gave up 2 bases and V 3 bases, and 3 bases lay outside the gene matches. The germline V gene encodes CDR1 WSHSY and CDR2 SAAADI. CDR3 loop: CASSDSGLAYNEQFF. The DNA of the CDR3 is TGCGCCAGCAGTGATTCGGGACTAGCCTACAATGAGCAGTTCTTC.

The V gene is TRBV14, the J gene TRBJ2-1; no clear D. Germline lookup yields CDR1 SGHDN and CDR2 FVKESK. Trimming shortened V by 3 bases and J by 2 bases, and 14 bases separated the two germline ends. The CDR3 loop spans 16 amino acids. The CDR3 sequence: CASSQRSGLTYNEQFF. DNA of the CDR3: TGTGCCAGCAGCCAGCGCAGTGGGCTCACCTACAATGAGCAGTTCTTC.

The J gene is TRBJ2-1, the V gene TRBV5-1; the match to TRBD2 covers 11 bases. CDR1 and CDR2 from the germline V gene are SGHRS and YFSETQ. Germline trimming cut 0 bases from V and 0 bases from J; bases unmatched to any gene: 8. There are 19 residues in the CDR3. The CDR3 DNA follows: TGCGCCAGCAGCTTGGAGGCTAGCGGGGGGACGAGCTCCTACAATGAGCAGTTCTTC. As protein: CASSLEASGGTSSYNEQFF.

The chain employs TRBV2 and TRBJ1-1; TRBD1 matches 8 bases. Unmatched junction bases numbered 2, after V lost 0 bases and J lost 2 bases. This CDR3 region has 15 residues. CDR1 is SNHLY and CDR2 is FYNNEI in the germline V gene. The CDR3 bases are TGTGCCAGCAGTGAAGCCCAGGGGGCCAACACTGAAGCTTTCTTT. This codes for CASSEAQGANTEAFF. The complete variable domain, with remaining parts taken from reference TRBV2 and TRBJ1-1, reads EPEVTQTPSHQVTQMGQEVILRCVPISNHLYFYWYRQILGQKVEFLVSFYNNEISEKSEIFDDQFSVERPDGSNFTLKIRSTKLEDSAMYFCASSEAQGANTEAFFGQGTRLTVV.